Presented here are 10 T cell receptor beta chains from one specimen sequenced in a study of shared clonotypes between healthy human individuals. The assay was immunoSEQ multiplex PCR, and TCRdb's table has in-frame clones only and misses some. The table shows roughly 2,300,000 clones, with 85% to 95% occurring only once. Sequencing was carried out using naive CD4+ T cells from PBMCs. The subset here: CD45RA+ positively selected. The receptors come from a man between 18 and 29 years old in good health. Some clones in this sample may be carry-over from other donors' samples.

The chain couples TRBV10-2 to TRBJ1-2; unclear D gene. The CDR3 covers 13 residues. V was cut by 7 bases and J by 3 bases, with 12 bases left in between. CDR1 is WSHSY, CDR2 SAAADI, per germline. The CDR3 sequence: CASKTRRDYGYTF. In DNA form, the CDR3 reads TGCGCCAGCAAAACTAGGAGAGACTATGGCTACACCTTC.

This chain joins TRBV5-1 and TRBJ2-2; D is perhaps TRBD1 (5 bases). V was clipped by 4 bases and J by 0 bases, with 10 bases between them. This CDR3 contains 15 residues. The germline V gene has CDR1 SGHRS and CDR2 YFSETQ. As DNA, the CDR3 is TGCGCCAGCAGCCCGCAGGGTCCGAACACCGGGGAGCTGTTTTTT. It is translated as CASSPQGPNTGELFF.

The V and J genes are TRBV6-5 and TRBJ2-5; a possible D gene is TRBD1 (6 bases). V was shortened by 6 bases and J by 5 bases, with 16 bases between the two germline ends. Germline V gene data show CDR1 as MNHEY and CDR2 as SVGAGI. CDR3 length equals 14 residues. The CDR3 DNA follows: TGTGCCAGCAGCTCCTCAGGGGCCTTCGAGACCCAGTACTTC. This encodes CASSSSGAFETQYF.

V and J are TRBV7-9 and TRBJ2-7; 8 bases line up with TRBD2. V lost 3 bases to trimming and J lost 1 base; unmatched junction nucleotides: 8. Germline-derived CDR1 and CDR2 are SEHNR and FQNEAQ (reference sequence). The CDR3 loop spans 16 amino acids. CDR3 bases: TGTGCCAGCAGCTTCGGGCCAGCGGGAGTGTCCTACGAGCAGTACTTC. Protein: CASSFGPAGVSYEQYF.

The V call is TRBV15, the J call TRBJ1-5; 9 nucleotides line up with TRBD1. The V and J ends lost 5 bases and 5 bases, in that order; junction bases with no gene match: 4. This CDR3 spans 14 amino acids. Germline values: CDR1 LNHNV, CDR2 YYDKDF (reference sequence). The CDR3 nucleotides are TGTGCCACCAGCGTAGACAGGGGGTATCAGCCCCAGCATTTT. Amino acids: CATSVDRGYQPQHF.

The chain uses TRBV27 and TRBJ1-2, with 7 bases matching TRBD1. The CDR3 runs to 15 residues. V shed 5 bases and J 7 bases; nucleotides not matched to a gene: 13. Germline CDR1 is MNHEY and CDR2 is SMNVEV (reference sequence). Here the CDR3 reads CASSRGDRVRSGYTF. The CDR3 nucleotides read TGTGCCAGCAGTCGAGGAGACAGGGTCAGGAGTGGCTACACCTTC.

This clone was seen just once. The J gene is TRBJ2-6, the V gene TRBV5-5; D is undetermined. CDR1 and CDR2 from the germline V gene are SGHKS and YYEKEE (reference sequence). The length of the CDR3 is 16 residues. Trimming took 5 bases from V and 0 from J, leaving 12 bases between them. The DNA for the CDR3 is TGTGCCAGCAGAGGCGACGGCCTCTCTGGGGCCAACGTCCTGACTTTC. Translation: CASRGDGLSGANVLTF.

This sequence joins TRBV11-2 and TRBJ2-1; 7 positions agree with TRBD1. The CDR3 runs 17 residues. Germline-derived CDR1 and CDR2 are SGHAT and FQNNGV. V trimming: 1 base; J trimming: 8 bases; junction bases outside the gene matches: 14. In DNA, the CDR3 is TGTGCCAGCAGCTTAGCCCAAAGGACCACAGGGGTGGATGAGCAGTTCTTC. This translates into CASSLAQRTTGVDEQFF.

The rearrangement joins TRBV19 to TRBJ2-3, with TRBD1 as a possible D gene (7 bases). This CDR3 contains 16 residues. Trimming took off 4 bases at V and 0 bases at J, with 14 bases between the two ends. CDR1 and CDR2 (germline): LNHDA, SQIVND (reference sequence). This CDR3 reads CASSTSAGGSTDTQYF. The CDR3 DNA reads TGTGCCAGTAGTACCTCAGCAGGGGGGAGCACAGATACGCAGTATTTT.

The chain combines TRBV5-3 with TRBJ2-5; 7 bases line up with TRBD1. TRBV5-3 is an ORF, and what it does is uncertain. Trimming took 8 bases from V and 4 from J; bases not matched to a gene: 11. This CDR3 is 14 amino acids long. CDR3 amino acids: CARPPLRDRETQYF. The CDR3 region has the DNA TGTGCCAGGCCCCCACTACGGGACAGAGAGACCCAGTACTTC.